In its sample, the clone carrying this T cell receptor beta chain was seen once. The V end was cut by 8 bases, the J end by 2 bases, with 10 bases between. Germline V lookup: CDR1 WNHNN, CDR2 SYGVQD (reference sequence). CDR3 length: 12 residues. The sample is drawn from a study of T cell responses to AZD1222 COVID-19 vaccine. TCRdb's table, derived via immunoSEQ multiplex PCR, lists solely in-frame clones and lacks some. The table lists just over 150,000 clones, roughly nine tenths of them singletons. This TCR derives from an adult in good health. Sequenced here: peripheral blood, sampled on day 0 of AZD1222 vaccination. The chain couples TRBV10-1 to TRBJ2-7; weak D call: TRBD1 (6 bases). As DNA, the CDR3 is TGCGCCAGCGTGTCAGGGGCCTACGAGCAGTACTTC. Encoded protein: CASVSGAYEQYF.